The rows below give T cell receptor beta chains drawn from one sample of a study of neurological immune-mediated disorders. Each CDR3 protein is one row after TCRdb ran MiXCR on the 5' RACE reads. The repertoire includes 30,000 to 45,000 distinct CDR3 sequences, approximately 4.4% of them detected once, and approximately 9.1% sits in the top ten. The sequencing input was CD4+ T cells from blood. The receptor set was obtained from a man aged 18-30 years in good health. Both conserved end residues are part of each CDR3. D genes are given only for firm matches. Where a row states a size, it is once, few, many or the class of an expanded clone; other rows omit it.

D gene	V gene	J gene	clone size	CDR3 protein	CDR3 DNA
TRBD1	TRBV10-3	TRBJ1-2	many	CAISGAYRDRLSNYGYTF	TGTGCCATCAGTGGGGCGTATAGGGACAGACTGTCTAACTATGGCTACACCTTC
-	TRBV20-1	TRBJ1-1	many	CSVTPTGGTEAFF	TGCAGTGTTACCCCGACAGGCGGCACTGAAGCTTTCTTT
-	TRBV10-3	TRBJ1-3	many	CAISEVNGNTIYF	TGTGCCATCAGTGAGGTGAATGGAAACACCATATATTTT
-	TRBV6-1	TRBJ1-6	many	CASSEAISSSPLHF	TGTGCCAGCAGTGAAGCCATTTCGTCTTCACCCCTCCACTTT
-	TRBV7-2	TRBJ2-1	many	CASSSGGFDEQFF	TGTGCCAGCAGCTCTGGCGGGTTCGATGAGCAGTTCTTC
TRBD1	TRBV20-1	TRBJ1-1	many	CSAERGQGSEAFF	TGCAGTGCAGAGAGGGGACAGGGTTCTGAAGCTTTCTTT
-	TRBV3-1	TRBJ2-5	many	CASSQEWETQYF	TGTGCCAGCAGCCAAGAATGGGAGACCCAGTACTTC
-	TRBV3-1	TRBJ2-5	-	CASSSEGGEETWYF	TGTGCCAGCAGCTCAGAGGGGGGGGAGGAGACCTGGTACTTC
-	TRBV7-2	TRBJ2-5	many	CASSPGWFGETQYF	TGTGCCAGCAGCCCAGGGTGGTTTGGGGAGACCCAGTACTTC
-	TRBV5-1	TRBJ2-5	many	CASRPPGTERETQYF	TGCGCCAGCAGACCTCCGGGGACGGAGAGGGAGACCCAGTACTTC
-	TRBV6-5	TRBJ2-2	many	CASSYLAEGGELFF	TGTGCCAGCAGTTACCTGGCAGAGGGCGGGGAGCTGTTTTTT
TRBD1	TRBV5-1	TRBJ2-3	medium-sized	CASSLTTGQGTDTQYF	TGCGCCAGCAGCTTGACGACAGGGCAGGGAACAGATACGCAGTATTTT
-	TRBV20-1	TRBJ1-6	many	CSARNPGTRGNSPLHF	TGCAGTGCTAGAAACCCTGGGACGCGAGGGAATTCACCCCTCCACTTT
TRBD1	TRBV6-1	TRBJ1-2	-	CASSEVGQGIGYGYTF	TGTGCCAGCAGTGAGGTGGGACAGGGGATTGGCTATGGCTACACCTTC
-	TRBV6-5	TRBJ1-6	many	CASSYGVRDYNSPLHF	TGTGCCAGCAGTTACGGGGTGCGCGACTATAATTCACCCCTCCACTTT
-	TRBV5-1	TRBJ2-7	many	CASSLAGDSSYEQYF	TGCGCCAGCAGCTTGGCAGGCGACAGCTCCTACGAGCAGTACTTC